Here is one TCR beta chain with its context. The data were obtained in a study of blood T cell repertoires in COVID-19. This CDR3 is 15 amino acids long. V lost 5 bases to trimming and J lost 0 bases, with 11 bases between them. The germline CDR1 and CDR2 sequences are MNHEY and SMNVEV (reference sequence). Libraries were prepared by immunoSEQ multiplex PCR; TCRdb keeps only in-frame clonotypes and omits some of them. Of about 180,000 clones listed, around 73% are singletons. The sequence was obtained from a woman aged 45 to 65 who had recovered from COVID-19. This chain links TRBV27 with TRBJ1-3; D gene uncertain. Input material: PBMCs or T cells enriched from blood (not recorded which). In nucleotides, the CDR3 is TGTGCCAGCAGTCCAGCGGGGAGCTCTGGAAACACCATATATTTT. Translated, it gives CASSPAGSSGNTIYF.